Sequencing of this TCR beta chain was carried out in a study of T cell responses to AZD1222 COVID-19 vaccine. Study-wide findings and caveats: Every sample of the repertoires postdated the peak T cell response. A mostly white British donor set with more females was recruited, and clonal diversity was possibly underestimated. Nearly half of spike-specific TCRs reportedly go after variant regions that carry no mutations.

The germline CDR1 and CDR2 sequences are SGDLS and YYNGEE. CDR3 length: 14 residues. V lost 6 bases and J 4 bases, leaving 14 bases between the germline ends. In its sample, this clone was seen once. Its antigen is unknown. Profiling relied on immunoSEQ multiplex PCR, and the TCRdb table lists in-frame clones only, not all of them. This sample has approximately 79,000 clones, with about 80% found just once. V is TRBV9 and J is TRBJ1-5, with a weak D call TRBD1 (5 bases). This receptor was taken from an adult who received the AZD1222 COVID-19 vaccine. The sample here was peripheral blood, taken 28 days after the second AZD1222 dose. CDR3 sequence reads: CASTGVGGNQPQHF. CDR3 sequence (DNA): TGTGCCAGCACTGGGGTTGGGGGAAATCAGCCCCAGCATTTT.